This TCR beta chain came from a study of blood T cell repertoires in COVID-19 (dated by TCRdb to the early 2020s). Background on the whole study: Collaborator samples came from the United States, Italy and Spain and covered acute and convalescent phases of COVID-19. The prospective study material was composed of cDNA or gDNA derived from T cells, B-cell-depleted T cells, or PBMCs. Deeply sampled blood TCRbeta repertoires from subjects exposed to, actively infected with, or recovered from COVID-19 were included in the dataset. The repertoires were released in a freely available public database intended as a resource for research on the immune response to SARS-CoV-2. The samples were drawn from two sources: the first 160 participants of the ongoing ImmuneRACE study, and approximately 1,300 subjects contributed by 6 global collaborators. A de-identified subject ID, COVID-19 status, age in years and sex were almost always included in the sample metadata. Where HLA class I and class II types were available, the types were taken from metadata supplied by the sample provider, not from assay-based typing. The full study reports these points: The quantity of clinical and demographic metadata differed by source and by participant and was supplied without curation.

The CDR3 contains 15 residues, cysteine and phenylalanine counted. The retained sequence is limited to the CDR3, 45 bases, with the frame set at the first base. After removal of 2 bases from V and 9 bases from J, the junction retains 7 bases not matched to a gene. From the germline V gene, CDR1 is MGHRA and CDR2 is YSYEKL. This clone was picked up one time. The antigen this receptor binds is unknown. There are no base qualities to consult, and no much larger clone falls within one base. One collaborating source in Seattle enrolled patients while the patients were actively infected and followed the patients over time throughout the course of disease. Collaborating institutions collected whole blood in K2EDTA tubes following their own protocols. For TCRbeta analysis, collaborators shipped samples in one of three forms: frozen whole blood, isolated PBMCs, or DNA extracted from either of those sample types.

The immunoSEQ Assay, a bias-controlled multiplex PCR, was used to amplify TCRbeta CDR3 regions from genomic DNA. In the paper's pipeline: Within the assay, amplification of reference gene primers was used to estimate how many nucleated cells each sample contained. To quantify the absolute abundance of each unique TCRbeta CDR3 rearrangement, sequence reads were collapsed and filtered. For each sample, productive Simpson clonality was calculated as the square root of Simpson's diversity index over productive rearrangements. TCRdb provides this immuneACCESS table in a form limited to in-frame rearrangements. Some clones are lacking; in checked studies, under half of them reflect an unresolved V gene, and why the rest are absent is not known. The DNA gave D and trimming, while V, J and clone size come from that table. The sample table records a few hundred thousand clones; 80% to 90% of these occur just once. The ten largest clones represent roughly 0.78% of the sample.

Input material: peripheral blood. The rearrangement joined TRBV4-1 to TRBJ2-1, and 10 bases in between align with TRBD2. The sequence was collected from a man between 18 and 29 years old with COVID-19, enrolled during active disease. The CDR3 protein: CASSQLSGGPIEQFF. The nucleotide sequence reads TGCGCCAGCAGCCAACTTAGCGGGGGGCCGATTGAGCAGTTCTTC.